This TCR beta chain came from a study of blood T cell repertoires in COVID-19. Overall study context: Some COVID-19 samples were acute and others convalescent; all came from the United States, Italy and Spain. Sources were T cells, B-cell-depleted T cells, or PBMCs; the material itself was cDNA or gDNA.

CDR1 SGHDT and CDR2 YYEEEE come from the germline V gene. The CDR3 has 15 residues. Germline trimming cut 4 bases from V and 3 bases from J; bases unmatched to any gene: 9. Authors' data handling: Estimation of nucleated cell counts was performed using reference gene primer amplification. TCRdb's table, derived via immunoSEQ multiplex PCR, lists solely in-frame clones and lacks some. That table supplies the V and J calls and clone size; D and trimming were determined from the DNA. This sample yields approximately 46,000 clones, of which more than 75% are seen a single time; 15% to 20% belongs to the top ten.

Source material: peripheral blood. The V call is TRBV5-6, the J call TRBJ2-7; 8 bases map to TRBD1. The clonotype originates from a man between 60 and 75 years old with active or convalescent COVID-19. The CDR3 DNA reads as TGTGCCAGCAGCCTCGGGACAGGTTCCCGCTACGAGCAGTACTTC. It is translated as CASSLGTGSRYEQYF.